The entry below gives a single T cell receptor (beta chain) sequence along with its context. Data came from immunoSEQ multiplex PCR; TCRdb stores just in-frame clones and leaves some out. This table holds tens of thousands of clones, around 97% found once. This sample is part of a study of technical replicates of blood from several donors. The germline V gene has CDR1 LNHDA and CDR2 SQIVND (reference sequence). Trimming left V 2 bases short and J 3 bases short, with 7 bases between. The CDR3 totals 13 residues. The chain carries TRBV19 and TRBJ2-5, with no clear D. Sequencing was performed on T cells isolated from PBMCs. This sequence was found in a human donor in good health. The CDR3 region has the DNA TGTGCCAGTAGTATAATATTTGAAGAGACCCAGTACTTC. This encodes CASSIIFEETQYF.